A selection of T cell receptor beta chains follows, all from one sample in a study of T cells in localized non-small cell lung cancer. Libraries were prepared by immunoSEQ multiplex PCR; TCRdb keeps only in-frame clonotypes and omits some of them. Of fewer than 75,000 clones in the sample, 65% to 85% were seen once. The sample here was peripheral blood, taken before any cancer treatment. These TCRs come from a female donor older than 55 with stage I lung adenocarcinoma. CDR3s include the opening cysteine and the closing phenylalanine or tryptophan. The order of the fields is clone size, J gene, V gene, D gene, CDR3 protein, CDR3 DNA. A D gene is named only where the DNA matches it firmly. Clone size is given for some rows only: seen once, a few or many times, or a class if the clone is expanded.

-,TRBJ1-1,TRBV19,-,CASTTRWTGRVDTEAFF,TGTGCCAGTACCACACGTTGGACGGGTAGAGTGGACACTGAAGCTTTCTTT
-,TRBJ2-7,TRBV18,TRBD2,CASSPSGEGRYEQYF,TGTGCCAGCTCACCATCGGGGGAGGGCCGATACGAGCAGTACTTC
-,TRBJ2-7,TRBV7-9,-,CASSSWISPGEQYF,TGTGCCAGCAGCTCCTGGATATCGCCCGGCGAGCAGTACTTC
-,TRBJ1-3,TRBV5-1,-,CASSSGRSYSGNTIYF,TGCGCCAGCAGCTCCGGACGGAGTTACTCTGGAAACACCATATATTTT
-,TRBJ2-3,TRBV5-4,-,CASSLARGTSDTQYF,TGTGCCAGCAGCTTGGCCCGGGGGACTTCGGATACGCAGTATTTT
-,TRBJ1-4,TRBV7-8,-,CASSFQTGEKLFF,TGTGCCAGCAGCTTTCAGACAGGTGAAAAACTGTTTTTT
-,TRBJ1-1,TRBV9,-,CASSVVWSSTEAFF,TGTGCCAGCAGCGTTGTTTGGAGTAGCACTGAAGCTTTCTTT
-,TRBJ1-3,TRBV5-1,-,CASSLGDSRSGNTIYF,TGCGCCAGCAGCTTGGGAGACAGCCGCTCTGGAAACACCATATATTTT
-,TRBJ1-2,TRBV5-1,TRBD1,CASSSTGGYGYTF,TGCGCCAGCAGCAGTACAGGGGGTTATGGCTACACCTTC
-,TRBJ2-5,TRBV2,TRBD2,CARGTSGEYQETQYF,TGTGCCAGAGGGACTAGCGGGGAGTACCAAGAGACCCAGTACTTC
-,TRBJ1-1,TRBV6-5,-,CASSYRPGPLGEAFF,TGTGCCAGCAGTTATCGACCGGGGCCCCTTGGGGAAGCTTTCTTT
-,TRBJ2-1,TRBV11-3,TRBD2,CASSAAGLAYNEQFF,TGTGCCAGCAGCGCCGCCGGACTAGCCTACAATGAGCAGTTCTTC
-,TRBJ2-7,TRBV2,TRBD1,CASSGTGLTYEQYF,TGTGCCAGCAGTGGGACAGGGCTCACCTACGAGCAGTACTTC
-,TRBJ2-5,TRBV6-5,TRBD1,CASSYDRGSGETQYF,TGTGCCAGCAGTTACGACAGGGGGTCTGGAGAGACCCAGTACTTC
-,TRBJ1-3,TRBV28,-,CASTSGGIVGNTIYF,TGTGCCAGCACCTCCGGGGGGATTGTTGGAAACACCATATATTTT
-,TRBJ1-2,TRBV13,-,CASSLGPRVGGYTF,TGTGCCAGCAGCTTAGGGCCCAGGGTCGGCGGCTACACCTTC
-,TRBJ1-3,TRBV9,-,CASSVAGTSGNTIYF,TGTGCCAGCAGCGTAGCGGGGACCTCTGGAAACACCATATATTTT
few,TRBJ1-5,TRBV9,-,CASSPTEHQPQHF,TGTGCCAGCAGCCCCACGGAACATCAGCCCCAGCATTTT
-,TRBJ2-1,TRBV19,-,CASSVLAGPHNEQFF,TGTGCCAGTAGTGTCCTCGCGGGACCCCACAATGAGCAGTTCTTC
once,TRBJ2-3,TRBV5-1,TRBD1,CASSFLGQGTDTQYF,TGCGCCAGCAGCTTTCTGGGACAGGGCACAGATACGCAGTATTTT
-,TRBJ2-7,TRBV7-9,-,CASSPTLGGGYEQYF,TGTGCCAGCAGCCCAACCCTGGGAGGGGGCTACGAGCAGTACTTC
-,TRBJ1-2,TRBV6-5,TRBD1,CASRRTGTGDGYTF,TGTGCCAGCAGGAGAACCGGGACAGGGGATGGCTACACCTTC
-,TRBJ2-1,TRBV5-1,TRBD2,CASSLGLLAGNNEQFF,TGCGCCAGCAGCTTAGGGCTACTAGCGGGGAACAATGAGCAGTTCTTC
-,TRBJ1-1,TRBV9,-,CASSVDISQNTEAFF,TGTGCCAGCAGCGTAGATATCAGCCAGAACACTGAAGCTTTCTTT
once,TRBJ2-7,TRBV18,-,CASRPEMVSYEQYF,TGTGCCAGCCGACCGGAAATGGTCTCCTACGAGCAGTACTTC
-,TRBJ2-5,TRBV5-1,-,CASSLMASMEETQYF,TGCGCCAGCAGCTTGATGGCGTCAATGGAAGAGACCCAGTACTTC
-,TRBJ1-1,TRBV10-3,-,CAISAGVGGSRNTEAFF,TGTGCCATCAGTGCCGGTGTCGGGGGCAGCCGGAACACTGAAGCTTTCTTT
-,TRBJ2-7,TRBV11-1,-,CASSLGRNYYEQYF,TGTGCCAGCAGCTTAGGGCGGAACTACTACGAGCAGTACTTC
-,TRBJ2-5,TRBV10-3,-,CAISAPVAGQTQYF,TGTGCCATCAGTGCACCTGTGGCGGGACAGACCCAGTACTTC
-,TRBJ1-6,TRBV19,-,CASSMRQGNNSPLHF,TGTGCCAGTAGTATGAGGCAGGGCAATAATTCACCCCTCCACTTT
-,TRBJ2-3,TRBV18,-,CASSGAIDETDTQYF,TGTGCCAGCTCTGGAGCGATAGATGAAACAGATACGCAGTATTTT
-,TRBJ2-5,TRBV11-2,TRBD1,CASSRRDRGFETQYF,TGTGCCAGCAGCCGCAGGGACAGGGGATTTGAGACCCAGTACTTC
once,TRBJ2-7,TRBV2,-,CAPFRPEQYF,TGTGCCCCCTTCAGGCCCGAGCAGTACTTC
-,TRBJ2-7,TRBV19,-,CASSIGTYEQYF,TGTGCCAGTAGTATTGGTACCTACGAGCAGTACTTC
few,TRBJ1-5,TRBV2,-,CASSVQGNQPQHF,TGTGCCAGCAGTGTCCAGGGCAATCAGCCCCAGCATTTT
few,TRBJ1-1,TRBV2,-,CASSQDRPEAFF,TGTGCCAGCAGTCAAGACAGACCTGAAGCTTTCTTT
-,TRBJ2-1,TRBV5-4,TRBD1,CASSADRVNEQFF,TGTGCCAGCAGCGCCGACAGGGTCAATGAGCAGTTCTTC
once,TRBJ2-3,TRBV9,TRBD2,CASSVGGGAWDTQYF,TGTGCCAGCAGCGTAGGCGGGGGGGCATGGGATACGCAGTATTTT
-,TRBJ1-2,TRBV5-1,-,CASSLAIGAGVGGYTF,TGCGCCAGCAGCTTGGCCATAGGGGCCGGCGTAGGTGGCTACACCTTC
-,TRBJ2-2,TRBV6-6,TRBD2,CASSYGTSGRTGELFF,TGTGCCAGCAGTTACGGGACTAGCGGGAGGACCGGGGAGCTGTTTTTT
-,TRBJ2-2,TRBV27,TRBD2,CASSTSRLAGLTGELFF,TGTGCCAGCAGTACCTCCCGACTAGCGGGACTAACCGGGGAGCTGTTTTTT
-,TRBJ2-2,TRBV11-2,-,CASSAFLGTYRGGELFF,TGTGCCAGCAGCGCATTCCTCGGGACGTATAGGGGCGGGGAGCTGTTTTTT
-,TRBJ1-1,TRBV6-5,-,CASSKDIYTEAFF,TGTGCCAGCAGTAAGGACATTTACACTGAAGCTTTCTTT
-,TRBJ1-4,TRBV28,TRBD1,CASSAGGEDEKLFF,TGTGCCAGCTCTGCAGGGGGCGAGGATGAAAAACTGTTTTTT
-,TRBJ2-7,TRBV5-1,TRBD1,CASSLGTGVPEQYF,TGCGCCAGCAGCTTAGGGACAGGGGTTCCCGAGCAGTACTTC
-,TRBJ1-1,TRBV5-6,-,CASSLSGRALTEAFF,TGTGCCAGCAGCTTGTCGGGGAGGGCTCTTACTGAAGCTTTCTTT
-,TRBJ2-1,TRBV2,TRBD2,CASSTTSGMEPNNEQFF,TGTGCCAGCAGCACGACTAGCGGAATGGAACCGAACAATGAGCAGTTCTTC
-,TRBJ2-7,TRBV5-4,TRBD2,CASSYPGTRRDEQYF,TGTGCCAGCAGTTACCCCGGGACTAGGCGCGACGAGCAGTACTTC
-,TRBJ1-5,TRBV19,TRBD1,CASSADRYNQPQHF,TGTGCCAGTAGTGCGGACAGGTACAATCAGCCCCAGCATTTT
-,TRBJ1-4,TRBV27,-,CASSFRVGNTVTNEKLFF,TGTGCCAGCAGTTTTCGTGTCGGGAACACGGTAACTAATGAAAAACTGTTTTTT
-,TRBJ1-1,TRBV29-1,TRBD1,CSVGTGADTEAFF,TGCAGCGTGGGCACAGGGGCGGACACTGAAGCTTTCTTT
few,TRBJ2-7,TRBV2,TRBD1,CASSAPGTGGHEQYF,TGTGCCAGCAGTGCTCCCGGGACAGGGGGCCACGAGCAGTACTTC
-,TRBJ2-3,TRBV27,-,CASSLGGGGQNTDTQYF,TGTGCCAGCAGTTTGGGAGGCGGGGGCCAGAACACAGATACGCAGTATTTT
-,TRBJ2-1,TRBV7-2,TRBD1,CASSLFQDREIHEQFF,TGTGCCAGCAGCTTATTCCAGGACAGGGAAATTCATGAGCAGTTCTTC
-,TRBJ2-5,TRBV5-1,-,CASSFSAYQETQYF,TGCGCCAGCAGCTTTTCGGCCTACCAAGAGACCCAGTACTTC